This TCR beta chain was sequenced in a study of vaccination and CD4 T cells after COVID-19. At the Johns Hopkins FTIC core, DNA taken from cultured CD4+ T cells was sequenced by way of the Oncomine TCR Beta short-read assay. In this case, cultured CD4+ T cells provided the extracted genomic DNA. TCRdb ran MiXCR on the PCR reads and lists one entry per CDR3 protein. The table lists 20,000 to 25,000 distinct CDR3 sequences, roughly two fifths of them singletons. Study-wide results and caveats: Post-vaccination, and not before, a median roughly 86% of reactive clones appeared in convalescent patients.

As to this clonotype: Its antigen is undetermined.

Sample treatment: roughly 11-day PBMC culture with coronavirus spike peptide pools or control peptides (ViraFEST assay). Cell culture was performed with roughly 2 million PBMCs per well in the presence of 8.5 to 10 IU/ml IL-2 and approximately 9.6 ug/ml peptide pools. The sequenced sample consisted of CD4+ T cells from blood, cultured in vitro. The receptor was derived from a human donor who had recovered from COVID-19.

CDR3 protein: CASSGTGYSNQPQHF. The CDR3 DNA follows: TGTGCCAGCAGTGGGACAGGGTATAGCAATCAGCCCCAGCATTTT. The gene calls are TRBV2 and TRBJ1-5, with 8 bases matching TRBD1. This CDR3 has 15 amino acids. Germline CDR1 SNHLY, CDR2 FYNNEI. Unmatched junction bases numbered 2, after V lost 4 bases and J lost 0 bases.